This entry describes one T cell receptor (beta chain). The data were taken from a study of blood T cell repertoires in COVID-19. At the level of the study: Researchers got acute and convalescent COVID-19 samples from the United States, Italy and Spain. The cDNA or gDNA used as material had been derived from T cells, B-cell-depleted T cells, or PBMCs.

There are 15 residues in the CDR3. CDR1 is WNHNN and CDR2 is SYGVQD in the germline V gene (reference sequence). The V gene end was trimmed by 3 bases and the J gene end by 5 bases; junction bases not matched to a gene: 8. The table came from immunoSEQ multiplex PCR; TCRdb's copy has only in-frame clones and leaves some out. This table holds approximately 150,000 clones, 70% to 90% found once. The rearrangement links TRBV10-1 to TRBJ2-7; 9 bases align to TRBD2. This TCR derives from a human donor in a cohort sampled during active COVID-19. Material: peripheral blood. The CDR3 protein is CASSEGLANTNEQYF. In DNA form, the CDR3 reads TGCGCCAGCAGTGAAGGACTAGCGAACACGAACGAGCAGTACTTC.